Listed below are T cell receptor beta chains from one sample, sequenced in a study of cytomegalovirus exposure and HLA in healthy donors. The data were produced by immunoSEQ multiplex PCR, yet TCRdb's version contains in-frame clones alone and is incomplete. Here the sample table reports around 130,000 clones. Input material: PBMCs. The origin of the receptors is a woman aged 60 to 75 in good health and CMV-seronegative. CDR3s include the opening cysteine and the closing phenylalanine or tryptophan. A D gene is named only where the DNA matches it firmly.

CASSSPPRGTTYEQYF,TGTGCCAGCAGCTCCCCCCCCAGGGGGACAACCTACGAGCAGTACTTC,TRBJ2-7,TRBV11-2,TRBD1,16
CASSVQPQETQYF,TGTGCCAGCAGTGTACAGCCACAAGAGACCCAGTACTTC,TRBJ2-5,TRBV6-1,-,13
CASSPRSGNQPQHF,TGTGCCAGCTCACCAAGGTCGGGGAATCAGCCCCAGCATTTT,TRBJ1-5,TRBV18,-,14
CASSASTDLNTEAFF,TGCGCCAGCAGCGCGTCGACAGACCTCAACACTGAAGCTTTCTTT,TRBJ1-1,TRBV5-1,-,15
CASSPGTGPYEQYF,TGCGCCAGCAGCCCCGGGACAGGTCCCTACGAGCAGTACTTC,TRBJ2-7,TRBV5-1,TRBD1,14
CASSEGTGGREQYF,TGTGCCAGCAGTGAAGGGACAGGGGGCAGGGAGCAGTACTTC,TRBJ2-7,TRBV6-1,TRBD1,14
CASALNTEAFF,TGTGCCAGCGCGCTTAACACTGAAGCTTTCTTT,TRBJ1-1,TRBV7-3,-,11
CASSNYRGPESPLHF,TGTGCCAGTAGTAATTACAGGGGGCCGGAATCACCCCTCCACTTT,TRBJ1-6,TRBV19,TRBD1,15
CTSSRDSEISAFF,TGTACCAGCAGTAGGGACAGCGAGATATCCGCTTTCTTT,TRBJ1-1,TRBV5-6,TRBD1,13
CASSLIRGNEQYF,TGCGCCAGCAGCTTGATCAGGGGAAACGAGCAGTACTTC,TRBJ2-7,TRBV5-1,-,13
CASSQRKLAGAHTGELFF,TGTGCCAGCAGCCAAAGAAAACTAGCGGGGGCCCACACCGGGGAGCTGTTTTTT,TRBJ2-2,TRBV14,TRBD2,18
CASSPPASMNTEAFF,TGTGCCAGCTCACCACCGGCCTCAATGAACACTGAAGCTTTCTTT,TRBJ1-1,TRBV18,-,15
CASSLYGVGELFF,TGTGCCAGCAGCTTGTACGGTGTCGGGGAGCTGTTTTTT,TRBJ2-2,TRBV5-5,-,13
CASRGGQALNYGYTF,TGTGCCAGCAGAGGTGGACAGGCATTAAACTATGGCTACACCTTC,TRBJ1-2,TRBV2,TRBD1,15
CATKVSREETQYF,TGTGCCACCAAAGTCTCGAGGGAAGAGACCCAGTACTTC,TRBJ2-5,TRBV2,-,13
CASIGGPGAGVHYSYEQYF,TGCGCCAGCATCGGGGGGCCCGGAGCGGGAGTGCACTACTCCTACGAGCAGTACTTC,TRBJ2-7,TRBV10-2,TRBD2,19
CASSPDRRWGYTF,TGTGCCAGCAGCCCAGACAGGCGTTGGGGCTACACCTTC,TRBJ1-2,TRBV27,-,13
CASSAQSSGRGETQYF,TGTGCCAGTAGTGCTCAATCCAGCGGGAGGGGGGAGACCCAGTACTTC,TRBJ2-5,TRBV19,TRBD2,16
CASSPGSGLQPQHF,TGTGCCAGCAGCCCAGGATCAGGGCTTCAGCCCCAGCATTTT,TRBJ1-5,TRBV11-2,-,14
CASSWSGSTDTQYF,TGTGCCAGCAGCTGGAGCGGAAGCACAGATACGCAGTATTTT,TRBJ2-3,TRBV7-3,-,14
CASSPGGPLFF,TGTGCCAGCAGCCCAGGAGGGCCTCTGTTCTTC,TRBJ2-1,TRBV11-2,-,11
CASSHPGGYEQYF,TGTGCCAGCTCACATCCAGGGGGCTACGAGCAGTACTTC,TRBJ2-7,TRBV18,TRBD1,13
CASSQGPGRYDYGYTF,TGTGCCAGCAGCCAAGGCCCAGGAAGGTACGACTATGGCTACACCTTC,TRBJ1-2,TRBV14,-,16
CASSLNRDWANEKLFF,TGTGCCAGCAGCCTCAACAGGGATTGGGCTAATGAAAAACTGTTTTTT,TRBJ1-4,TRBV11-2,-,16
CASSPPTDRVDYEQYF,TGTGCCAGCAGCCCCCCGACAGACAGGGTGGACTACGAGCAGTACTTC,TRBJ2-7,TRBV7-9,TRBD1,16
CASISSGERPGETQYF,TGTGCCAGCATATCGTCAGGGGAACGCCCGGGGGAGACCCAGTACTTC,TRBJ2-5,TRBV27,-,16
CASSRDRGLGYTF,TGTGCCAGCAGCAGGGACAGGGGTTTGGGCTACACCTTC,TRBJ1-2,TRBV28,TRBD1,13
CAGSPRGFDEQFF,TGTGCCGGCTCCCCTCGGGGTTTCGATGAGCAGTTCTTC,TRBJ2-1,TRBV4-2,-,13
CASSYRGAGGLNNEQFF,TGTGCCAGCAGCTACCGTGGAGCGGGGGGGTTGAACAATGAGCAGTTCTTC,TRBJ2-1,TRBV11-3,TRBD2,17
CASSLLQVSTEAFF,TGTGCCAGCAGCTTATTACAGGTGTCCACTGAAGCTTTCTTT,TRBJ1-1,TRBV7-9,-,14
CASQGGSVGNEQFF,TGTGCCAGCCAAGGGGGCTCGGTGGGGAATGAGCAGTTCTTC,TRBJ2-1,TRBV19,TRBD1,14
CARPGTGFGGYTF,TGTGCCCGACCCGGGACAGGATTCGGTGGCTACACCTTC,TRBJ1-2,TRBV30,TRBD1,13
CASSRTSGGTDTQYF,TGTGCCAGCAGCCGGACTAGCGGGGGCACAGATACGCAGTATTTT,TRBJ2-3,TRBV14,TRBD2,15
CAISETENTEAFF,TGTGCCATCAGCGAAACAGAGAACACTGAAGCTTTCTTT,TRBJ1-1,TRBV10-3,-,13
CASSAGLAGTDTQYF,TGTGCCAGCAGTGCCGGACTAGCGGGCACAGATACGCAGTATTTT,TRBJ2-3,TRBV6-1,TRBD2,15
CASTLTSSLSYEQYF,TGTGCCAGCACCTTAACTAGTTCCCTTTCCTACGAGCAGTACTTC,TRBJ2-7,TRBV6-5,-,15
CASSLVSGGFTDTQYF,TGCGCCAGCAGCTTGGTTAGCGGGGGCTTCACAGATACGCAGTATTTT,TRBJ2-3,TRBV5-1,TRBD2,16
CAWSGPPRDEQFF,TGTGCCTGGAGTGGCCCACCCAGGGATGAGCAGTTCTTC,TRBJ2-1,TRBV30,-,13
CASSPRTGTGGTEAFF,TGTGCCAGCAGCCCAAGGACCGGGACAGGGGGAACTGAAGCTTTCTTT,TRBJ1-1,TRBV28,TRBD1,16
CASSSERGGLTGELFF,TGCGCCAGCAGCTCCGAGCGGGGGGGACTCACCGGGGAGCTGTTTTTT,TRBJ2-2,TRBV5-1,TRBD2,16
CSVESVQGVAGAFF,TGCAGCGTTGAAAGCGTACAGGGGGTAGCAGGAGCTTTCTTT,TRBJ1-1,TRBV29-1,TRBD1,14
CASSSPTASTDTQYF,TGTGCCAGCTCATCCCCGACAGCTAGCACAGATACGCAGTATTTT,TRBJ2-3,TRBV18,-,15
CASSLFASGRTDTQYF,TGTGCCAGCAGCTTATTCGCTAGCGGGAGGACAGATACGCAGTATTTT,TRBJ2-3,TRBV7-2,TRBD2,16
CASSYVQAYEQYF,TGTGCCAGCAGCTACGTACAGGCCTACGAGCAGTACTTC,TRBJ2-7,TRBV7-2,-,13